A single sample is the source of the 14 T cell receptor beta chains below, sequenced in a study of molecular identifiers for immune sequencing clone quantification. Via MiXCR, TCRdb re-called the PCR reads, giving one row per CDR3 protein. This sample has more than 450,000 distinct CDR3 sequences, with about 26% found just once. The material sequenced was naive CD8+ T cells from blood, with Jurkat cell RNA spiked in. Sample subset: FACS-sorted CD8+CD4-CCR7+CD45RA+ naive T cells. Receptors were obtained from a human donor in good health. Some libraries in this study had Jurkat cell RNA spiked in.

There are many counts of this clonotype. Mismatch with germline at one junction end may stem from a read error. The chain uses TRBV7-7 and TRBJ2-1; perhaps D is TRBD1 or TRBD2 (5 bases each). Per the germline V gene, CDR1 is SSHAT and CDR2 is FNYEAQ (reference sequence). The CDR3 covers 17 residues. CDR3 nucleotides: TGTGCTAGCAGCCCTAGGTGGAGCCAGGGACCCTATGTTGAGCAGTTCTTC. Amino acids: CASSPRWSQGPYVEQFF.

This clonotype has a handful of counts. This chain links TRBV2 with TRBJ2-3; TRBD2 agrees at 15 bases. Germline CDR1 is SNHLY and CDR2 is FYNNEI. Unmatched junction bases numbered 7, after V lost 2 bases and J lost 1 base. The length of the CDR3 is 19 residues. In DNA, the CDR3 is TGTGCCAGCAGTGAATTGGGACTAGCGGGAGGTTCGGGCACAGATACGCAGTATTTT. It codes for CASSELGLAGGSGTDTQYF. The variable domain in full, with the rest retrieved from reference TRBV2 and TRBJ2-3, is EPEVTQTPSHQVTQMGQEVILRCVPISNHLYFYWYRQILGQKVEFLVSFYNNEISEKSEIFDDQFSVERPDGSNFTLKIRSTKLEDSAMYFCASSELGLAGGSGTDTQYFGPGTRLTVL.

This clonotype was observed a few times. The chain links TRBV9 to TRBJ2-1; 7 nucleotides line up with TRBD2. V dropped 4 bases and J dropped 10; count of bases not matched to a gene: 8. This CDR3 comprises 13 residues. Germline assignment: CDR1 SGDLS and CDR2 YYNGEE. This chain's CDR3 is CASSPSGGPEQFF. The CDR3 DNA sequence: TGTGCCAGCAGCCCTAGCGGAGGGCCAGAGCAGTTCTTC. The full variable domain, with the rest looked up from reference TRBV9 and TRBJ2-1, is DSGVTQTPKHLITATGQRVTLRCSPRSGDLSVYWYQQSLDQGLQFLIQYYNGEERAKGNILERFSAQQFPDLHSELNLSSLELGDSALYFCASSPSGGPEQFFGPGTRLTVL.

This clonotype was observed at least ten times. The rearrangement joins TRBV4-1 to TRBJ2-1; TRBD2 might be the D (6 bases). The V gene lost 6 bases and the J gene lost 6 bases, with 15 bases spanning the gap. The germline V gene has CDR1 MGHRA and CDR2 YSYEKL. The CDR3 sequence is 14 residues long. The CDR3 region is CASRVAVSGNEQFF. CDR3 nucleotides: TGCGCCAGCAGAGTAGCGGTGAGCGGCAATGAGCAGTTCTTC.

This clonotype was counted a few times. One end of the junction fails to match germline, which may point to a read error. The chain recombines TRBV28 with TRBJ2-1; D is possibly TRBD2 (7 bases). The germline gives CDR1 MDHEN, CDR2 SYDVKM. There are 14 residues in the CDR3. This CDR3 reads CASSHSGGYNEHFF. The DNA for the CDR3 is TGTGCCAGCAGCCACTCGGGGGGCTACAATGAGCATTTCTTC. Together with reference TRBV28 and TRBJ2-1, the CDR3 gives the full variable domain: DVKVTQSSRYLVKRTGEKVFLECVQDMDHENMFWYRQDPGLGLRLIYFSYDVKMKEKGDIPEGYSVSREKKERFSLILESASTNQTSMYLCASSHSGGYNEHFFGPGTRLTVL.

This clonotype was recorded at least ten times. This rearrangement joins TRBV9 to TRBJ2-6, with 8 bases fitting TRBD1. V lost 0 bases and J lost 0; bases outside the gene matches: 8. Germline assignment: CDR1 SGDLS and CDR2 YYNGEE. This CDR3 contains 19 residues. The CDR3 sequence: CASSVGGTGSGSGANVLTF. The CDR3 nucleotides are TGTGCCAGCAGCGTAGGAGGGACAGGATCGGGCTCTGGGGCCAACGTCCTGACTTTC.

This clonotype was detected only a few times. The gene calls are TRBV7-2 and TRBJ2-5; D gene uncertain. The CDR3 runs 13 residues. V lost 1 base to trimming and J lost 3 bases, with 6 bases between them. Germline CDR1 SGHTA, CDR2 FQGNSA. The DNA of the CDR3 is TGTGCCAGCAGCTTAGACATAGAAGAGACCCAGTACTTC. Amino acids: CASSLDIEETQYF.

Note on this clonotype: Given a much more abundant clone one base away, this may be a read error. CDR3 sequence reads: CASSPLAVSTDTQHF. CDR3 nucleotides: TGCGCCAGCAGCCCTCTAGCGGTTAGCACAGATACGCAGCATTTT. The chain carries TRBV5-1 and TRBJ2-3; D remains ambiguous. The end of the DNA aligns better with TRBJ1-5, so the J call may be wrong. This CDR3 has 15 amino acids. Germline lookup yields CDR1 SGHRS and CDR2 YFSETQ.

This clonotype turned up a few times. This rearrangement joins TRBV5-1 to TRBJ2-4; D ambiguous. CDR1 is SGHRS, CDR2 YFSETQ, per germline. Trimming removed 0 bases from V and 0 bases from J, with 10 bases in between. This CDR3 has 16 residues. The CDR3 here is CASSLADTKAKNIQYF. DNA for the CDR3: TGCGCCAGCAGCTTGGCAGACACGAAAGCCAAAAACATTCAGTACTTC.

The chain uses TRBV20-1 and TRBJ2-7, with D possibly matching TRBD1 (6 bases). The V gene's germline CDR1 is DFQATT and CDR2 SNEGSKA (reference sequence). The CDR3 has 14 amino acids. Between the trimmed V and J ends, which lost 3 bases and 3 bases, there was a span of 15 bases. This chain's CDR3 is CSARRAQTGYEQYF. The CDR3 DNA reads as TGCAGTGCTAGGAGGGCCCAGACAGGCTACGAGCAGTACTTC.

This rearrangement joins TRBV12-3 or TRBV12-4 to TRBJ2-5, with 12 bases fitting TRBD2. J gave up 2 bases and V 6 bases, and 4 bases lay outside the gene matches. The CDR3 sequence is 15 residues long. Here the CDR3 reads CASSPSGRGQETQYF. The CDR3 DNA follows: TGTGCCAGCAGCCCTAGCGGGAGGGGGCAAGAGACCCAGTACTTC.

This chain links TRBV7-8 with TRBJ1-6; tentative D call: TRBD1 (6 bases). Germline V gives CDR1 SGHVS, CDR2 FQNEAQ. The CDR3 extends over 16 amino acids. Trimming left V 0 bases short and J 9 bases short, with 15 bases between. CDR3: CASSLAIQGPFSPLHF. DNA of the CDR3: TGTGCCAGCAGCTTAGCCATACAGGGCCCCTTTTCACCCCTCCACTTT.

V gene TRBV4-3 combines with J gene TRBJ1-4; 7 nucleotides line up with TRBD1. J gave up 6 bases and V 3 bases, and 7 bases lay outside the gene matches. CDR3 length: 15 residues. Per the germline V gene, CDR1 is LGHNA and CDR2 is YSLEER. The CDR3 sequence: CASSQGLGTDEKLFF. CDR3 coding DNA: TGCGCCAGCAGCCAGGGCCTAGGGACAGATGAAAAACTGTTTTTT.

Regarding this clonotype: A much larger clone differs from this one at a single base, so this may be a read error. The rearrangement joins TRBV24-1 to TRBJ1-5; D gene uncertain. Germline V CDR1 and CDR2: KGHDR, SFDVKD. This CDR3 is 14 amino acids long. CDR3 region: CAASDLGGNQPQHF. The CDR3 nucleotides read TGTGCCGCCAGTGATTTGGGCGGCAATCAGCCCCAGCATTTT.